The source of this TCR beta chain is a study of shared clonotypes between healthy human individuals. Generated by immunoSEQ multiplex PCR, the TCRdb table keeps only in-frame clones and is missing some. Among a few hundred thousand clones, about 80% were seen once, and the ten largest hold around 12%. The germline V gene encodes CDR1 SNHLY and CDR2 FYNNEI. CDR3 length: 15 residues. The junction had 6 bases not matched to a gene; V was cut back by 4 bases and J by 3 bases. Among the donors, all were Caucasian adults who lived in Nashville, Tennessee. This chain joins TRBV2 and TRBJ2-3, with 8 bases identical to TRBD2. Sequencing was carried out using PBMCs. The source of this sequence is a woman in her thirties or forties in good health. Some clones in this sample may be carry-over from other donors' samples. The CDR3 nucleotides are TGTGCCAGCAGTGTGACCAGCGGGAGTACAGATACGCAGTATTTT. Translation: CASSVTSGSTDTQYF. Full variable domain (outside the CDR3, taken from reference TRBV2 and TRBJ2-3): EPEVTQTPSHQVTQMGQEVILRCVPISNHLYFYWYRQILGQKVEFLVSFYNNEISEKSEIFDDQFSVERPDGSNFTLKIRSTKLEDSAMYFCASSVTSGSTDTQYFGPGTRLTVL.